Listed below are T cell receptor beta chains from one sample, sequenced in a study of shared clonotypes between healthy human individuals. Here immunoSEQ multiplex PCR was the method, and the copy in TCRdb shows in-frame clones only, minus some. The top ten hold 10% to 15% of the sample, which has 520,000 or so clones, approximately 85% seen once. Sequences were obtained from PBMCs. These receptors were collected from a woman aged 40-49 years in good health. Some clones in this sample may be carry-over from other donors' samples. Both conserved end residues are part of each CDR3. Each record gives: J gene, D gene, V gene, clone size, CDR3 protein, CDR3 DNA. The D gene is left open where the match is weak. Rows give clone size only sometimes, using once, few, many, or a class for an expanded clone.

TRBJ2-7 | NA | TRBV5-4 | NA | CASSLGGVGGTPYEQYF | TGTGCCAGCAGCTTGGGGGGGGTAGGAGGGACCCCCTACGAGCAGTACTTC
TRBJ2-1 | TRBD2 | TRBV5-1 | NA | CASSLTGLAVNEQFF | TGCGCCAGCAGCCTTACGGGACTAGCGGTGAATGAGCAGTTCTTC
TRBJ2-1 | TRBD1 | TRBV19 | NA | CASSPRDSLNEQFF | TGTGCCAGTAGTCCCCGGGACAGCCTAAATGAGCAGTTCTTC
TRBJ1-1 | TRBD1 | TRBV14 | NA | CASSLTTGATEAFF | TGTGCCAGCAGCCTTACGACAGGGGCCACTGAAGCTTTCTTT
TRBJ2-1 | TRBD2 | TRBV9 | NA | CASSVGAGVSYNEQFF | TGTGCCAGCAGCGTAGGGGCGGGAGTCTCCTACAATGAGCAGTTCTTC
TRBJ2-7 | NA | TRBV6-5 | NA | CASGREYEQYF | TGTGCCAGTGGAAGGGAGTACGAGCAGTACTTC
TRBJ2-2 | NA | TRBV19 | NA | CASKLSAATWELFF | TGTGCCAGTAAGCTCTCTGCCGCCACCTGGGAGCTGTTTTTT
TRBJ2-2 | TRBD2 | TRBV5-8 | once | CATTSGRVFGELFF | TGTGCCACTACTAGCGGGAGAGTTTTCGGGGAGCTGTTTTTT
TRBJ2-3 | TRBD2 | TRBV11-3 | NA | CASSLGLAGRSTDTQYF | TGTGCCAGCAGCTTGGGTTTAGCGGGCCGAAGCACAGATACGCAGTATTTT
TRBJ2-2 | TRBD2 | TRBV5-1 | NA | CASSLTAGGPGGELFF | TGCGCCAGCAGCTTGACAGCGGGAGGGCCGGGCGGGGAGCTGTTTTTT
TRBJ2-3 | NA | TRBV5-1 | NA | CASSLGVSSTDTQYF | TGCGCCAGCAGCTTGGGTGTCAGTTCCACAGATACGCAGTATTTT
TRBJ2-7 | TRBD2 | TRBV11-2 | few | CASSAGLAAPGGSSYEQYF | TGTGCCAGCAGCGCGGGACTAGCGGCCCCGGGGGGAAGCTCCTACGAGCAGTACTTC
TRBJ1-4 | TRBD1 | TRBV28 | NA | CASSLPQGQGNEKLFF | TGTGCCAGCAGTTTACCCCAGGGACAGGGGAATGAAAAACTGTTTTTT
TRBJ2-1 | TRBD2 | TRBV14 | NA | CASSQGPAGESEQFF | TGTGCCAGCAGCCAAGGCCCAGCGGGAGAGAGTGAGCAGTTCTTC
TRBJ2-7 | NA | TRBV6-1 | NA | CASSESGGEDEQYF | TGTGCCAGCAGTGAATCGGGGGGCGAGGACGAGCAGTACTTC
TRBJ2-7 | TRBD1 | TRBV2 | NA | CASSEMGQGFYEQYF | TGTGCCAGCAGTGAAATGGGACAGGGCTTCTACGAGCAGTACTTC
TRBJ2-1 | NA | TRBV7-9 | NA | CASSLVTGVDGEQFF | TGTGCCAGCAGCTTAGTAACGGGGGTAGATGGTGAGCAGTTCTTC
TRBJ2-7 | NA | TRBV25-1 | NA | CASSVTTSYEQYF | TGTGCCAGCAGTGTTACTACCTCCTACGAGCAGTACTTC
TRBJ2-1 | TRBD2 | TRBV5-1 | NA | CASSSGGNNEQFF | TGCGCCAGCTCCAGCGGGGGGAACAATGAGCAGTTCTTC
TRBJ1-5 | NA | TRBV28 | NA | CASPTPGRPQHF | TGTGCCAGCCCCACCCCGGGCCGGCCCCAGCATTTT
TRBJ2-7 | NA | TRBV21-1 | NA | CTSTVSDYEQYF | TGTACCAGCACGGTATCCGACTACGAGCAGTACTTC
TRBJ2-6 | NA | TRBV5-6 | NA | CASSLVMGTGANVLTF | TGTGCCAGCAGCTTGGTTATGGGGACTGGGGCCAACGTCCTGACTTTC
TRBJ2-7 | TRBD2 | TRBV5-1 | NA | CASSQVVTSGTTYEQYF | TGCGCCAGCAGCCAAGTAGTAACTAGCGGGACTACCTACGAGCAGTACTTC
TRBJ2-7 | NA | TRBV2 | many | CASTDRALYEQYF | TGTGCCAGCACAGACAGAGCCCTCTACGAGCAGTACTTC
TRBJ2-7 | NA | TRBV11-1 | NA | CASSLTVTYEQYF | TGTGCCAGCAGCTTGACAGTTACCTACGAGCAGTACTTC
TRBJ2-3 | NA | TRBV10-1 | NA | CASSESGPPADTQYF | TGCGCCAGCAGTGAGTCGGGACCTCCAGCAGATACGCAGTATTTT
TRBJ1-1 | NA | TRBV19 | NA | CASSDRRGAPFF | TGTGCCAGTAGTGACAGACGGGGGGCACCTTTCTTT
TRBJ2-7 | TRBD1 | TRBV28 | NA | CASSPGTGVGEQYF | TGTGCCAGCAGTCCGGGGACAGGGGTGGGCGAGCAGTACTTC
TRBJ2-2 | NA | TRBV10-3 | NA | CAISEWDPDTGELFF | TGTGCCATCAGTGAGTGGGACCCCGACACCGGGGAGCTGTTTTTT
TRBJ2-2 | TRBD2 | TRBV5-4 | NA | CASSLNGGGTGELFF | TGTGCCAGCAGCTTGAACGGGGGAGGGACCGGGGAGCTGTTTTTT
TRBJ1-5 | NA | TRBV28 | NA | CASSDNLSNQPQHF | TGTGCCAGCAGCGACAATTTGAGCAATCAGCCCCAGCATTTT
TRBJ1-1 | NA | TRBV11-2 | once | CASRGQLNTEAFF | TGTGCCAGCAGAGGACAGTTGAACACTGAAGCTTTCTTT
TRBJ1-5 | TRBD1 | TRBV30 | NA | CASDRGQGQPQHF | TGTGCCTCTGACAGGGGGCAGGGGCAGCCCCAGCATTTT
TRBJ2-6 | TRBD2 | TRBV18 | NA | CASSPGLAGVGANVLTF | TGTGCCAGCTCACCGGGACTAGCGGGAGTTGGGGCCAACGTCCTGACTTTC
TRBJ2-7 | TRBD1 | TRBV9 | NA | CASSIGQGEGYEQYF | TGTGCCAGCAGCATCGGACAGGGGGAAGGATACGAGCAGTACTTC
TRBJ2-7 | TRBD1 | TRBV7-9 | NA | CASSSGTGGYEQYF | TGTGCCAGCAGCTCCGGGACAGGGGGATACGAGCAGTACTTC
TRBJ1-1 | NA | TRBV30 | few | CAWSPLANTEAFF | TGTGCCTGGAGTCCCCTGGCGAACACTGAAGCTTTCTTT
TRBJ2-1 | NA | TRBV5-1 | NA | CASSQGSYNEQFF | TGCGCCAGCAGCCAAGGATCCTACAATGAGCAGTTCTTC
TRBJ2-3 | NA | TRBV7-9 | NA | CASSPPRVGISDTQYF | TGTGCCAGCAGCCCCCCTCGGGTGGGGATTTCAGATACGCAGTATTTT
TRBJ1-2 | TRBD1 | TRBV4-1 | once | CASSPRDRSYGYTF | TGCGCCAGCAGCCCGCGGGACAGGAGCTATGGCTACACCTTC
TRBJ1-4 | NA | TRBV15 | many | CATSGGSGTHVEKLFF | TGTGCCACCAGCGGGGGGTCTGGGACCCACGTTGAAAAACTGTTTTTT
TRBJ1-1 | TRBD1 | TRBV30 | NA | CAWSPGQGAEAFF | TGTGCCTGGAGCCCCGGACAGGGGGCGGAAGCTTTCTTT
TRBJ2-7 | NA | TRBV9 | NA | CASSVGASVGLAEQYF | TGTGCCAGCAGCGTAGGGGCCAGCGTTGGCCTGGCCGAGCAGTACTTC
TRBJ2-7 | NA | TRBV2 | NA | CASSYSCEQYF | TGTGCCAGCAGTTACTCCTGCGAGCAGTACTTC
TRBJ2-1 | TRBD2 | TRBV5-4 | NA | CASSSGLAVAYNEQFF | TGTGCCAGCAGCTCAGGACTAGCGGTCGCCTACAATGAGCAGTTCTTC
TRBJ1-5 | TRBD1 | TRBV6-5 | NA | CASSYSQGAQPQHF | TGTGCCAGCAGTTACTCACAGGGGGCTCAGCCCCAGCATTTT
TRBJ1-2 | NA | TRBV6-1 | many | CASMRQLGYGYTF | TGTGCCAGCATGAGACAGCTTGGCTATGGCTACACCTTC
TRBJ2-2 | NA | TRBV9 | NA | CASSVAANTGELFF | TGTGCCAGCAGCGTAGCAGCGAACACCGGGGAGCTGTTTTTT
TRBJ2-7 | NA | TRBV28 | NA | CASRSTGNEQYF | TGTGCCAGCAGGTCTACAGGGAACGAGCAGTACTTC
TRBJ2-4 | NA | TRBV4-1 | NA | CASSQVRGGSIQYF | TGCGCCAGCAGCCAAGTCAGGGGGGGGAGCATTCAGTACTTC
TRBJ2-3 | TRBD2 | TRBV28 | NA | CASSAPGLAGSTDTQYF | TGTGCCAGCAGTGCCCCGGGACTAGCGGGGAGCACAGATACGCAGTATTTT
TRBJ2-5 | NA | TRBV30 | NA | CAWSRTERLTQYF | TGTGCCTGGAGTCGGACTGAGCGGCTGACCCAGTACTTC
TRBJ2-7 | TRBD1 | TRBV19 | NA | CASRRSGTEFSYEQYF | TGTGCCAGTAGACGCTCCGGGACAGAGTTCTCCTACGAGCAGTACTTC
TRBJ1-2 | NA | TRBV10-2 | NA | CASIGGAGYGYTF | TGCGCCAGCATTGGCGGGGCCGGGTATGGCTACACCTTC
TRBJ2-1 | TRBD2 | TRBV6-1 | NA | CASSENFLAGLGEQFF | TGTGCCAGCAGTGAAAATTTTCTAGCGGGACTTGGCGAGCAGTTCTTC